These 8 T cell receptor beta chains came from one sample sequenced in a study of radiation and T cells in renal cell carcinoma. Indicated time point: baseline pretreatment blood. Treatment here: 15 Gy SBRT to primary tumor, nephrectomy 4 weeks later. Repertoires were generated with immunoSEQ multiplex PCR, while TCRdb's copy carries only in-frame clones and drops some. The table shows more than 75,000 clones, with under 90% occurring only once. Material: blood, obtained from a patient whose treatment included radiotherapy and nephrectomy. The source is a man aged 55-75 years with renal cell carcinoma.

This clone was picked up a small number of times. This rearrangement joins TRBV27 to TRBJ2-1; TRBD1 might be the D (5 bases). Deletions cut 5 bases from V and 3 bases from J, with 8 bases between. The germline V gene encodes CDR1 MNHEY and CDR2 SMNVEV (reference sequence). There are 13 residues in the CDR3. CDR3 loop: CASSQTVYNEQFF. The DNA for the CDR3 is TGTGCCAGCAGTCAGACAGTCTACAATGAGCAGTTCTTC.

The chain carries TRBV5-1 and TRBJ2-3, with TRBD2 matching 11 bases. The CDR3 is 14 residues long. With V trimmed by 4 bases and J by 5 bases, 3 bases remained unmatched. Germline assignment: CDR1 SGHRS and CDR2 YFSETQ. The chain's CDR3 is CASSGGLAVDTQYF. Written as DNA, the CDR3 is TGCGCCAGCAGCGGGGGACTAGCGGTAGATACGCAGTATTTT.

In its sample, this clone was seen a few times. The V gene is TRBV10-1, the J gene TRBJ2-2; TRBD2 is a possible D gene (6 bases). CDR3 length: 15 residues. The V and J ends lost 3 bases and 5 bases respectively, with 13 bases between them. CDR1 and CDR2 from the germline V gene are WNHNN and SYGVQD (reference sequence). The CDR3 DNA follows: TGCGCCAGCAGTGAACTTCGGGGAGGAACCGGGGAGCTGTTTTTT. Its translation: CASSELRGGTGELFF.

The chain uses TRBV6-1 and TRBJ2-4; D is perhaps TRBD2 (6 bases). The CDR3 consists of 15 residues. Trimming shortened V by 6 bases and J by 0 bases, and 12 bases separated the two germline ends. Germline CDR1 reads MNHNS; CDR2 reads SASEGT. The DNA for the CDR3 is TGTGCCAGCAGGATGGGGGGATTAGCCAAAAACATTCAGTACTTC. The encoded protein is CASRMGGLAKNIQYF.

The chain is built from TRBV15 and TRBJ1-4; D is unresolved. From germline, CDR1 is LNHNV and CDR2 YYDKDF (reference sequence). The CDR3 is 15 residues long. V lost 2 bases and J 7 bases, leaving 14 bases between the germline ends. The CDR3 here is CATSRSTGVGEKLFF. The CDR3 DNA reads TGTGCCACCAGCAGATCGACCGGGGTGGGTGAAAAACTGTTTTTT. Combining the CDR3 with reference TRBV15 and TRBJ1-4 gives the whole variable domain DAMVIQNPRYQVTQFGKPVTLSCSQTLNHNVMYWYQQKSSQAPKLLFHYYDKDFNNEADTPDNFQSRRPNTSFCFLDIRSPGLGDTAMYLCATSRSTGVGEKLFFGSGTQLSVL.

This rearrangement joins TRBV15 to TRBJ1-1, with D hard to call. The germline gives CDR1 LNHNV, CDR2 YYDKDF (reference sequence). V was cut by 4 bases and J by 8 bases, with 14 bases left in between. This CDR3 has 13 amino acids. CDR3 sequence: CATSTDWNSEAFF. CDR3 nucleotides: TGTGCCACCAGCACTGATTGGAACAGCGAAGCTTTCTTT.

The chain joins TRBV30 to TRBJ1-6, with 9 bases identical to TRBD1. V lost 7 bases to trimming and J lost 10 bases; unmatched junction nucleotides: 8. The CDR3 contains 13 residues. The germline V gene encodes CDR1 GTSNPN and CDR2 SVGIG (reference sequence). CDR3 sequence: CAYTTGGNSPLHF. DNA of the CDR3: TGTGCCTATACGACAGGGGGAAACTCACCCCTCCACTTT.

The rearrangement links TRBV2 to TRBJ1-5; D is uncertain. Trimming cost V 4 bases and J 0 bases, with 19 bases left between them. The germline V gene has CDR1 SNHLY and CDR2 FYNNEI. This CDR3 has 18 residues. In nucleotides, the CDR3 is TGTGCCAGCAGTGTGAGGGCTACAACGTTCTATAGCAATCAGCCCCAGCATTTT. Encoded protein: CASSVRATTFYSNQPQHF.